This TCR beta chain was sequenced during a study of T cell changes during pregnancy in multiple sclerosis. Libraries were prepared by immunoSEQ multiplex PCR; TCRdb keeps only in-frame clonotypes and omits some of them. The repertoire holds around 33,000 clones, with roughly 87% as singletons. Trimming pared 5 bases from V and 5 bases from J, leaving 6 bases between. Germline V gives CDR1 SGHTA, CDR2 FQGTGA. There are 12 residues in the CDR3. The sequencing here drew on CD8+ T cells from peripheral blood mononuclear cells, taken before pregnancy. This receptor was identified in a female donor with multiple sclerosis, enrolled in a pregnancy study. The chain links TRBV7-3 to TRBJ2-2; D gene uncertain. The CDR3: CASSGLTGELFF. The CDR3 region has the DNA TGTGCCAGCAGCGGGCTAACCGGGGAGCTGTTTTTT.